This T cell receptor (beta chain) was observed in a study of cytomegalovirus exposure and HLA in healthy donors. Study-level background: The early release's HLA-typed donors yielded roughly 85 million unique TCRs. When 350 to 500 donors were genotyped, over 80% of them were found to fall in the Caucasian-associated ancestry cluster. Study observations and caveats: Confirmation was obtained in vitro that a few CMV-associated chains are specific for CMV antigens. Rare TCR sequences predominated, though certain public TCRs were found in many donors.

Note on this clone: Antigen: not known.

Use of 60 Vbeta and 13 Jbeta primers characterized the PCR. Sequenced by immunoSEQ multiplex PCR; TCRdb stores in-frame clones only, minus some. Among some 200,000 clones listed, roughly three quarters were seen once. The clonotype was recovered from a man between 50 and 59 years old in good health and CMV-seronegative. The sequenced material came from PBMCs.

The CDR3 sequence is CASSPLWRGGDRGQNEQFF. The CDR3 DNA sequence: TGTGCCAGTAGTCCTCTTTGGAGGGGTGGGGACAGGGGTCAAAATGAGCAGTTCTTC. This chain joins TRBV19 and TRBJ2-1; 10 bases are shared with TRBD1. The length of the CDR3 is 19 residues. V trimming: 5 bases; J trimming: 7 bases; junction bases outside the gene matches: 20. Germline-derived CDR1 and CDR2 are LNHDA and SQIVND (reference sequence).